This T cell receptor beta chain was captured by sequencing in a study of cytomegalovirus exposure and HLA in healthy donors (TCRdb year 2017). General notes on the study: An earlier analysis of a few hundred of the donors reported about 300 Gb of sequence data and around 120 million unique TCR beta sequences obtained from around 190 million T cells. To predict cytomegalovirus infection status, the study brought together high-throughput TCR immunosequencing, statistical association of individual TCRs with disease status, and machine learning. Among about 400 genotyped donors of the cohort, an average of approximately 200,000 unique TCR beta nucleotide sequences was sequenced per donor, of which 15% to 20% were non-productive. The later analysis used no new phenotypic data to find candidate immune exposures, relying instead on TCR beta sequences and their occurrence across donors. In an earlier analysis of a few hundred of the donors, high-throughput TCR beta sequencing was used to judge whether each TCR beta V gene segment behaved as functional or pseudogenic. About five DR-DQ haplotypes were handled as single units for association and clustering because linkage in the cohort was strong. Among the roughly 400 genotyped donors, around 81% belonged to the genetic ancestry cluster associated with self-reported Caucasian donors. The study used immunosequencing to profile the T cell repertoires of under 700 subjects and linked those repertoires to cytomegalovirus serostatus. A separate validation cohort of 100 to 150 different subjects was used in addition to the approximately 700-subject first cohort. Genome-wide SNP genotypes for about 60% of the 666 donors were used in a later genetic analysis, which treated that subset as a discovery cohort. Roughly 300 gigabases of sequencing data and approximately 80 million unique TCR sequences were included in an early release covering roughly 700 HLA-typed donors. Both class I and class II loci were covered by HLA typing, at four-digit resolution. In a later analysis, previously published TCR beta repertoires from fewer than 750 donors were re-analyzed and high-resolution HLA genotyping was added so that TCR occurrence patterns could be studied. The study was designed to test whether signatures of past pathogen exposure could be identified by cataloging public T cell receptors. Alongside the repertoire data, information on donor age, sex, ethnicity and CMV serostatus was compiled. The number of typed donors differed by locus: about 620-640 for A, B, C, DRB1 and DQB1; approximately 520 for DQA1; 606 for DPA1; and around 450 for DPB1. Every repertoire in the discovery cohort had been generated on one and the same sequencing platform. Broader findings and caveats from the paper: A cluster of highly shared sequence variants was judged likely to represent a technical artifact of the sequencing pipeline. Assigning TCR associations to individual alleles was difficult when HLA alleles, especially DR and DQ, strongly co-occurred. In the study, approximately 160 TCR beta chains were listed as associated with cytomegalovirus. A further reported finding was that TCR beta sequences accurately predicted the HLA-A and HLA-B alleles for most subjects in the first cohort. Linkage disequilibrium might explain the correlated functional status among segregating V segments, but an unknown experimental factor could not be excluded. Because counts were too low, about 18 rarely observed V segments, including chromosome 9 orphons, were excluded from the earlier analysis of 587 of the donors. Only TCR beta chains were sequenced in this cohort, and the absence of alpha or paired-chain data limited detectable features. According to the authors, the approach could potentially be generalized to other disease states and immunological phenotypes. A few of the identified cytomegalovirus-associated TCR beta chains were confirmed in vitro to be specific for cytomegalovirus antigens. Broadly in line with IMGT annotations, most TCR beta V segments showed up in productive rearrangements about 90% or about 30% of the time in an earlier analysis of roughly 590 of the donors. In a later analysis, some 17,000 TCR beta sequences were associated with specific HLA alleles at a false discovery rate of 0.05. Because HLA typing was unavailable for some donors at each locus, only the typed subset was used in association tests. Most TCR sequences were seen in very few donors, while some public TCRs were found in many individuals. Cytomegalovirus status was reported to be diagnosed by the classifier with high specificity and sensitivity in both the original and validation cohorts. According to a later analysis, TCR association rates differed among HLA loci, with DRB1 alleles showing the most associated TCRs and HLA-C alleles showing the fewest. Compared with equally common non-associated chains, HLA-associated TCR beta chains in a later analysis were more clonally expanded and had lower generation probabilities. Presence/absence analyses assumed roughly uniform sequencing depth across donors, an assumption that may not hold. According to a later genetic analysis, donors in an Asian-associated ancestry cluster had fewer N-insertions in productive TCRs than the approximately 700-donor mean. For the cohort, immune exposure information was limited to CMV serostatus. An association between a missense DCLRE1C variant and V-gene and J-gene trimming of TCR beta chains was found in a later genetic analysis and replicated in an independent cohort. In a later analysis, most CMV-associated TCR beta chains were found to appear HLA-restricted, with HLA associations seemingly driven largely by CMV exposure. Several of the top co-occurrence clusters appeared to be linked to parvovirus B19, influenza, CMV and Epstein-Barr virus, according to a later analysis.

The cohort was made up of about 670 healthy bone marrow donors. At the time of sampling, every cohort member was nominally healthy, though immune exposures that went unrecorded were likely present. The donor was CMV seronegative and belonged to the group of over 350 seronegative cohort members. Every donor gave a peripheral blood sample, and the peripheral blood mononuclear cells from that sample were used for TCR beta sequencing. The Qiagen DNeasy Blood Extraction Kit was used to extract genomic DNA from the blood cell samples. Libraries were built with the immunoSEQ multiplex PCR assay. A mixture of 60 forward primers for TCR Vbeta segments and 13 reverse primers for TCR Jbeta segments was used in the multiplex PCR. The CDR3 region of rearranged TCR beta genes was amplified from genomic DNA with a multiplex PCR assay. The amplified TCR beta libraries were sequenced on the Illumina HiSeq System as 87-base-pair reads. Per the authors' processing: In a later analysis, tens of millions of unique TCR beta chains were counted across the roughly 610 repertoires, and approximately 11 million of these chains were shared by at least two donors. Raw reads were error-corrected and collapsed into unique sequences by a nearest-neighbor algorithm in which closely related sequences were merged to remove PCR and sequencing errors. CDR3 sequences were aligned to IMGT reference sequences to assign V, D and J gene segments. For a sequence to be retained, a match of at least six nucleotides was required to both a V gene segment and a J gene segment. Rearrangements were classified as productive when the CDR3 lacked stop codons and remained in frame with V and J, and all other rearrangements were classified as non-productive. Following IMGT convention, CDR3 was defined as the stretch from the second conserved V-encoded cysteine up to the conserved J-encoded phenylalanine. The earlier analysis of about 530 of the donors excluded any sequence lacking an unambiguous match to a single V gene segment. An earlier analysis of 587 of the donors classified V segments as functional when productive rearrangements were above 56.7% and as segregating when the standard deviation between donors was above 5%. A statistical classification framework was developed to diagnose cytomegalovirus status using the catalog of TCR beta chain sequences. V and J gene assignment, in a later analysis, came from comparing TCR nucleotide sequences with IMGT/GENE-DB human TR gene sequences. A later analysis assigned CDR3 sequences and most-parsimonious VDJ recombination scenarios with the TCRdist pipeline. In a later analysis, each TCR beta chain was defined by its CDR3 amino acid sequence together with its V-gene family, and reads lacking a unique V-gene family were excluded. In a later analysis, 450 to 600 highly shared, low-generation-probability nucleotide sequences were removed to address suspected cross-contamination and a sequencing artifact. In a later analysis, a clonal expansion index was calculated for each public chain from normalized within-repertoire ranks of inferred template counts. Generation probabilities in a later analysis came from a VDJ recombination model fitted to out-of-frame rearrangements, and those results were checked against IGoR. In a later analysis, hypergeometric tests were used to score TCR-TCR, TCR-HLA and TCR-CMV co-occurrence, with a repertoire-size bias correction applied to TCR pairs. In a later analysis, false discovery rates were estimated by permuting HLA or CMV assignments 20 times. A later analysis grouped co-occurring TCRs with DBSCAN, adding TCRdist sequence similarity when clustering within HLA-allele-positive subsets. Repertoires with fewer than 30,000 or more than 120,000 public chains, plus five repertoires with anomalous nucleotide sharing, were excluded from co-occurrence clustering. The table comes from immuneACCESS by way of TCRdb, which keeps in-frame sequences with V and J called. Part of the clones is missing from these tables; in studies checked, under half for an unresolved V gene and the rest for unknown reasons. That table is the source of V, J and clone size, and D and trimming were worked out from the DNA. The sample includes around 94,000 clones, with roughly 84% observed a single time. The ten largest clones represent around 2.3% of the sample.

Points on this clone: This clone's antigen is unknown. Within one base of it there is no much larger clone, and no base qualities were kept.

What was sequenced was PBMCs. The TCR originated in a man between 18 and 35 years old in good health and CMV-seronegative.

The sequenced DNA: TGTGCCAGCAGCTTAATGCCGACAGGGGGGAACACTGAAGCTTTCTTT. Its protein is CASSLMPTGGNTEAFF. This chain joins TRBV7-3 to TRBJ1-1; 9 junctional bases match TRBD1. According to the germline V gene, CDR1 reads SGHTA and CDR2 reads FQGTGA. At the junction V is shortened by 1 base and J by 1 base; bases outside the gene matches: 4. From cysteine to phenylalanine, the CDR3 is 16 amino acids long. Of all the DNA, just the CDR3 is kept, 48 bases in frame from base 1.